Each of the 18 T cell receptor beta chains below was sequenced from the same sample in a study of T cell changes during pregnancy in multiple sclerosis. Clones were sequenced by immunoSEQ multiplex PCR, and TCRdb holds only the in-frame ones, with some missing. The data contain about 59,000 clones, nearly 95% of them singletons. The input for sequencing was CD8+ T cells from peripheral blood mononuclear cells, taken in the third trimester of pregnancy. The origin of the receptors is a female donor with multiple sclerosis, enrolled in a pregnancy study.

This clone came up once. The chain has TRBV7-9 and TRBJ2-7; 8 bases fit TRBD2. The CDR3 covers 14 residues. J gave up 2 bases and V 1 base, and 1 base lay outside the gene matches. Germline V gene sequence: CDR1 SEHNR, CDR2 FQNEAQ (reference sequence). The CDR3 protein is CASSLERGTYEQYF. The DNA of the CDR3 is TGTGCCAGCAGCTTAGAGCGGGGGACCTACGAGCAGTACTTC.

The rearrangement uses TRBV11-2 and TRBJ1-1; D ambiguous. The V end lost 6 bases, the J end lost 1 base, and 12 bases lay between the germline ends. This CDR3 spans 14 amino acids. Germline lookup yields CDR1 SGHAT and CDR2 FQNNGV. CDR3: CASRAGLTNTEAFF. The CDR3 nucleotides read TGTGCCAGCAGGGCAGGACTTACGAACACTGAAGCTTTCTTT.

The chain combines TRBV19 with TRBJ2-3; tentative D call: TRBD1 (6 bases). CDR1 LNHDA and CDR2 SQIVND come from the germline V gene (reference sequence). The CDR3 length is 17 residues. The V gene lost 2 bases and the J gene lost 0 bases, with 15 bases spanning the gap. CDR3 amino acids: CASSIWAGDTSTDTQYF. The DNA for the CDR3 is TGTGCCAGTAGTATATGGGCAGGGGATACTAGCACAGATACGCAGTATTTT.

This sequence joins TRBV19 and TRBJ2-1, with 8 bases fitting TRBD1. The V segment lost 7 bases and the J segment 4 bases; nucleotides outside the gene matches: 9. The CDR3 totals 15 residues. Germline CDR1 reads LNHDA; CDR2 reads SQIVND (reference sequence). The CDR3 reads CASTPGGGLYNEQFF. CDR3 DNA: TGTGCCAGTACTCCAGGGGGCGGGTTATACAATGAGCAGTTCTTC. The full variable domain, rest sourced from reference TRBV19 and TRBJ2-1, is DGGITQSPKYLFRKEGQNVTLSCEQNLNHDAMYWYRQDPGQGLRLIYYSQIVNDFQKGDIAEGYSVSREKKESFPLTVTSAQKNPTAFYLCASTPGGGLYNEQFFGPGTRLTVL.

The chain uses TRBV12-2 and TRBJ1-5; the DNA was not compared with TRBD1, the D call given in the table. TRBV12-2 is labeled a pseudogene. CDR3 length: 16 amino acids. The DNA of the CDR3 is TGTGCAAGTCGCTTATTTCGGACAGGGGCTAATCAGCCCCAGCATTTT. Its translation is CASRLFRTGANQPQHF.

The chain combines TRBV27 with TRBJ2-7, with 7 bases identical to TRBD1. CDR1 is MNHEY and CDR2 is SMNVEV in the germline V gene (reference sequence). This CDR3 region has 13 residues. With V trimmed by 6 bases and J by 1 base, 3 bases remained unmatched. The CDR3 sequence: CASSQTGSYEQYF. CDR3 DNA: TGTGCCAGCAGCCAGACAGGGTCCTACGAGCAGTACTTC.

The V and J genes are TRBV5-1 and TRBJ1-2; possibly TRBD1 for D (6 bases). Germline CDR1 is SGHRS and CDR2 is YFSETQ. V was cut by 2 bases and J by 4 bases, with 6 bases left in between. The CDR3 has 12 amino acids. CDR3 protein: CASSLGGYGYTF. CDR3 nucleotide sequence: TGCGCCAGCAGCTTAGGGGGCTATGGCTACACCTTC. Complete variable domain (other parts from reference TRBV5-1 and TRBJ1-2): KAGVTQTPRYLIKTRGQQVTLSCSPISGHRSVSWYQQTPGQGLQFLFEYFSETQRNKGNFPGRFSGRQFSNSRSEMNVSTLELGDSALYLCASSLGGYGYTFGSGTRLTVV.

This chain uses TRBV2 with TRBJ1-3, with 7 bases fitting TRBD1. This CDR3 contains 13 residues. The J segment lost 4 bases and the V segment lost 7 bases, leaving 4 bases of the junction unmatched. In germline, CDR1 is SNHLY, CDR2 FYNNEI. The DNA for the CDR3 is TGTGCCAGCATTGACAGGGAAGGAAACACCATATATTTT. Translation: CASIDREGNTIYF.

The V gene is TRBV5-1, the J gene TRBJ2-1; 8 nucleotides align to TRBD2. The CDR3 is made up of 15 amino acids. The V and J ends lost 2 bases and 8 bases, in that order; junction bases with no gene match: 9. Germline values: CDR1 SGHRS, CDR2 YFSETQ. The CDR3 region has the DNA TGCGCCAGCAGCTTTCGCCGGGGGGGGGAGGATGAGCAGTTCTTC. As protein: CASSFRRGGEDEQFF.

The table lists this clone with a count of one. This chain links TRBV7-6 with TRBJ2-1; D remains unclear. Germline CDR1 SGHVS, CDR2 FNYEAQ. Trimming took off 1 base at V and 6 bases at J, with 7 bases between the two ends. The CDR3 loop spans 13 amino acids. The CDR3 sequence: CASSLGILNEQFF. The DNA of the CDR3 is TGTGCCAGCAGCTTAGGTATCCTCAATGAGCAGTTCTTC.

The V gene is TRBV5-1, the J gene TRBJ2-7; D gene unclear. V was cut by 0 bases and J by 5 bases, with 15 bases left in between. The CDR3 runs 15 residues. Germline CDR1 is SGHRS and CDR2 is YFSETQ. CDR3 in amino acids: CASSLAGLLLDEQYF. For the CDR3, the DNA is TGCGCCAGCAGCTTGGCGGGTTTATTGTTAGACGAGCAGTACTTC.

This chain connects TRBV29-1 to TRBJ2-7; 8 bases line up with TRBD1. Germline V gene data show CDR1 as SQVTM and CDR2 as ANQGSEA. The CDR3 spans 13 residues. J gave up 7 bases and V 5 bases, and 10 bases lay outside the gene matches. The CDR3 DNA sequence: TGCAGCGTTAGTCGGACAGGGAATGGAGAGCAGTACTTC. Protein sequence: CSVSRTGNGEQYF.

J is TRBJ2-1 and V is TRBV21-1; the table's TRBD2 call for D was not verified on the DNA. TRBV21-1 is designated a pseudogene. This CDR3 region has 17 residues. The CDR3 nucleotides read TGTGCCAGCAGCAAAGTCGTCCGGGGTACTTCCTACAATGAGCAGTTCTTC. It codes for CASSKVVRGTSYNEQFF.

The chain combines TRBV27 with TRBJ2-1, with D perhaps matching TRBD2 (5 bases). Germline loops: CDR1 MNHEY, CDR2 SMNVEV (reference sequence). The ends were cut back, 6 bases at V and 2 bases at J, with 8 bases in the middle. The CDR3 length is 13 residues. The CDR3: CASSSGTYNEQFF. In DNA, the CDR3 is TGTGCCAGCAGCTCCGGGACCTACAATGAGCAGTTCTTC.

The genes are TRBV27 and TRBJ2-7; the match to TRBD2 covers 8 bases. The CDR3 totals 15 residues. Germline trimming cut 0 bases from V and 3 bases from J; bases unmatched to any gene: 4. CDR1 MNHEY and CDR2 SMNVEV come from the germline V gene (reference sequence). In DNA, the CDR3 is TGTGCCAGCAGTTTATCTGTTAGCGGGGTCTACGAGCAGTACTTC. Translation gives CASSLSVSGVYEQYF.

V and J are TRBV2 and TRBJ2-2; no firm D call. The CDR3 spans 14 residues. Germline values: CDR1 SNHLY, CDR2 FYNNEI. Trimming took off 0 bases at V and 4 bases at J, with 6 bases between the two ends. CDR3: CASSEARATGELFF. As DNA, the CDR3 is TGTGCCAGCAGTGAAGCTAGAGCCACCGGGGAGCTGTTTTTT.

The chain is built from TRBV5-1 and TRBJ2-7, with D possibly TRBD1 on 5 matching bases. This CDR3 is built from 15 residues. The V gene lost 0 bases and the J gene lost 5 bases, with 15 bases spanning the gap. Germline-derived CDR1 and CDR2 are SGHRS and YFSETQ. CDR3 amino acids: CASSLEGAAGDEQYF. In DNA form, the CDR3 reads TGCGCCAGCAGCTTGGAAGGGGCCGCCGGCGACGAGCAGTACTTC.

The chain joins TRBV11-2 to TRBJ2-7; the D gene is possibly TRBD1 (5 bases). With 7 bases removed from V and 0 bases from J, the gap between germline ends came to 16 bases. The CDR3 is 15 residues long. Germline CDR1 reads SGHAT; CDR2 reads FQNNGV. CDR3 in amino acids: CASNGIQGFSYEQYF. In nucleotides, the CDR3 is TGTGCCAGCAACGGTATTCAGGGCTTCTCCTACGAGCAGTACTTC.